Detailed here is one T cell receptor beta chain. Its target is unknown. These data come from a study of cytomegalovirus exposure and HLA in healthy donors. General study findings and limits: Cytomegalovirus association was assigned to more than 150 TCR beta chains. In a later analysis, at a false discovery rate of 0.05, fewer than 20,000 TCR beta sequences were associated with HLA alleles.

Trimming cost V 6 bases and J 1 base, with 20 bases left between them. This CDR3 contains 17 residues. The V gene's germline CDR1 is SGHTA and CDR2 FQGTGA. PCR involved 60 Vbeta and 13 Jbeta primers. Assay used: immunoSEQ multiplex PCR; TCRdb lists only in-frame clones, some missing. The sample consists of about 130,000 clones, 70% to 85% of them appearing once. Sequencing was carried out using PBMCs. V and J are TRBV7-3 and TRBJ2-3; D might be TRBD2 (6 bases). This clonotype was obtained from a man aged 40-49 years in good health and CMV-seropositive. CDR3 protein: CASRLNPKRVRTDTQYF. The CDR3 bases are TGTGCCAGCAGACTAAACCCCAAGCGGGTCCGCACAGATACGCAGTATTTT.